Below, 12 T cell receptor beta chains from the same sample are listed, as sequenced in a study of blood T cell repertoires in COVID-19. Profiled with immunoSEQ multiplex PCR; TCRdb holds only in-frame clones, not every one. The table has 150,000 to 200,000 clones, approximately 80% seen once. Input material: peripheral blood. The receptors stem from a man between 45 and 60 years old who had recovered from COVID-19.

The CDR3 here is CASSLGGQVYRLDQPQHF. DNA for the CDR3: TGTGCCAGCAGCTTAGGTGGACAGGTCTATCGCCTGGATCAGCCCCAGCATTTT. The chain is built from TRBV7-2 and TRBJ1-5; 7 nucleotides agree with TRBD1. The CDR3 is 18 residues long. Germline V gene lookup returns CDR1 SGHTA and CDR2 FQGNSA. V lost 1 base, J lost 5 bases, and 14 bases stayed unmatched.

The rearrangement uses TRBV3-1 (or the pseudogene TRBV3-2) and TRBJ1-2; a weak D match, TRBD1 (6 bases). This CDR3 is 14 amino acids long. Germline CDR1 reads LGHDT; CDR2 reads YNNKEL (reference sequence). V lost 5 bases and J 4 bases, leaving 14 bases between the germline ends. CDR3 DNA sequence: TGTGCCAGCAGCGACCCAAGGACAGCCTATGGCTACACCTTC. Amino acids: CASSDPRTAYGYTF.

The chain is built from TRBV5-4 and TRBJ1-1, with a weak D call TRBD1 (6 bases). The V end was cut by 0 bases, the J end by 3 bases, with 12 bases between. The length of the CDR3 is 15 residues. Germline CDR1 is SGHNT and CDR2 is YYREEE (reference sequence). CDR3 in amino acids: CASSLAGQGYTEAFF. In DNA, the CDR3 is TGTGCCAGCAGCTTGGCCGGGCAGGGGTACACTGAAGCTTTCTTT.

The V gene is TRBV10-3, the J gene TRBJ2-2; 13 bases are shared with TRBD2. Germline V lookup: CDR1 ENHRY, CDR2 SYGVKD. The V segment lost 2 bases and the J segment 6 bases; nucleotides outside the gene matches: 3. The CDR3 consists of 16 residues. The CDR3 DNA reads TGTGCCATCAGTGAGATTACTAGCGGGAGGGCCGGGGAGCTGTTTTTT. The encoded protein is CAISEITSGRAGELFF.

This rearrangement joins TRBV10-3 to TRBJ1-2; TRBD1 aligns across 8 bases. The CDR3 runs to 13 residues. Germline V lookup: CDR1 ENHRY, CDR2 SYGVKD. V gave up 2 bases and J gave up 8 bases; unmatched junction bases: 4. The CDR3 reads CAISEETGVGYTF. The CDR3 DNA follows: TGTGCCATCAGTGAGGAGACAGGGGTCGGCTACACCTTC.

The chain recombines TRBV7-2 with TRBJ1-2; 8 nucleotides line up with TRBD1. The CDR3 is 16 residues long. The V segment lost 5 bases and the J segment 3 bases; nucleotides outside the gene matches: 11. The germline CDR1 and CDR2 sequences are SGHTA and FQGNSA. CDR3 region: CASSPRPRGQDYGYTF. For the CDR3, the DNA is TGTGCCAGCAGCCCCCGCCCCAGGGGGCAGGACTATGGCTACACCTTC.

This clone was seen more than once but under ten times. The chain uses TRBV7-2 and TRBJ2-3; 10 nucleotides match TRBD2. CDR1 is SGHTA and CDR2 is FQGNSA in the germline V gene. The CDR3 has 15 residues. The V gene end was trimmed by 7 bases and the J gene end by 3 bases; junction bases not matched to a gene: 7. Written as DNA, the CDR3 is TGTGCCAGCACCCAAATACTAGCGGGAACAGATACGCAGTATTTT. Its protein product is CASTQILAGTDTQYF. The complete variable domain, with remaining parts taken from reference TRBV7-2 and TRBJ2-3, reads GAGVSQSPSNKVTEKGKDVELRCDPISGHTALYWYRQSLGQGLEFLIYFQGNSAPDKSGLPSDRFSAERTGGSVSTLTIQRTQQEDSAVYLCASTQILAGTDTQYFGPGTRLTVL.

The genes are TRBV30 and TRBJ1-2; tentatively, D is TRBD1 (5 bases). The germline CDR1 and CDR2 sequences are GTSNPN and SVGIG (reference sequence). V dropped 1 base and J dropped 5 bases, with 11 bases sitting between them. There are 13 residues in the CDR3. The CDR3 loop is CAWSADREYGYTF. CDR3 bases: TGTGCCTGGAGTGCTGACAGAGAATATGGCTACACCTTC.

This chain joins TRBV5-5 and TRBJ2-7; 13 bases line up with TRBD2. The V and J ends lost 4 bases and 3 bases, in that order; junction bases with no gene match: 4. The CDR3 consists of 15 residues. Germline-derived CDR1 and CDR2 are SGHKS and YYEKEE (reference sequence). In DNA, the CDR3 is TGTGCCAGCAGCCCGACTAGCGGGGGGATCTACGAGCAGTACTTC. The encoded protein is CASSPTSGGIYEQYF.

The rearrangement joins TRBV5-6 to TRBJ2-1; 9 bases are a match to TRBD2. Germline values: CDR1 SGHDT, CDR2 YYEEEE. The CDR3 totals 17 residues. V lost 3 bases and J lost 8; bases outside the gene matches: 15. CDR3 protein: CASSWDGGLAFTHEQFF. As DNA, the CDR3 is TGTGCCAGCAGCTGGGATGGGGGACTAGCATTTACCCATGAGCAGTTCTTC.

The V call is TRBV7-8, the J call TRBJ2-2; 13 bases match TRBD2. In germline, CDR1 is SGHVS, CDR2 FQNEAQ. CDR3 length equals 17 residues. V lost 5 bases to trimming and J lost 8 bases; unmatched junction nucleotides: 11. CDR3 protein: CASSVPGLAGLRGELFF. The CDR3 nucleotides are TGTGCCAGCAGCGTGCCGGGACTAGCGGGATTGAGAGGGGAGCTGTTTTTT. Full variable domain (remainder filled in from reference TRBV7-8 and TRBJ2-2): GAGVSQSPRYKVAKRGQDVALRCDPISGHVSLFWYQQALGQGPEFLTYFQNEAQLDKSGLPSDRFFAERPEGSVSTLKIQRTQQEDSAVYLCASSVPGLAGLRGELFFGEGSRLTVL.

The rearrangement uses TRBV19 and TRBJ2-3; possibly TRBD1 for D (5 bases). Trimming removed 3 bases at V and 4 bases at J, with 14 bases between. Germline V gene sequence: CDR1 LNHDA, CDR2 SQIVND (reference sequence). This CDR3 is built from 15 residues. The CDR3 sequence: CASSMRPGLADTQYF. CDR3 nucleotide sequence: TGTGCCAGTAGTATGAGGCCAGGGCTTGCAGATACGCAGTATTTT.